This is a list of T cell receptor beta chains from one sample in a study of tumor-infiltrating lymphocytes in primary liver carcinoma. A single record per CDR3 protein comes from TCRdb applying MiXCR to the multiplex PCR reads. The repertoire consists of about 190,000 distinct CDR3 sequences, with 85% occurring once and the leading ten covering 15% to 20%. The sequencing input was tumor tissue from primary liver carcinoma. These receptors originate from a man in his forties with primary liver carcinoma and hepatitis B virus infection. Both conserved end residues are part of each CDR3.

TRBV6-2/TRBV6-3,TRBJ2-1,15,CVSIRRLLADNEQFF
TRBV11-2,TRBJ1-5,14,CVSSSQDPNQPRHF
TRBV6-6,TRBJ1-5,17,CASSTHLDNRFNQPQHF
TRBV7-9,TRBJ2-2,15,CASRGLAGAAGELFF
TRBV6-2/TRBV6-3,TRBJ1-6,15,CASIYLGTVDSPLHF
TRBV4-1,TRBJ2-1,15,CASSQEGTEGRKQFF
TRBV29-1,TRBJ2-1,14,CSVETDASLNAQFF
TRBV11-2,TRBJ2-1,15,CASCQTSGSNNEQLF
TRBV12-3/TRBV12-4,TRBJ2-5,16,CASIRGTSGIHETQYF
TRBV5-4,TRBJ2-2,14,CASCFTRSAGELFF
TRBV28,TRBJ2-1,15,CASSIGLAGVNEHFF
TRBV12-3/TRBV12-4,TRBJ2-7,14,CVSNPSGPTYEQYF
TRBV12-3/TRBV12-4,TRBJ2-7,11,CAISQSLEQYF
TRBV6-2/TRBV6-3,TRBJ2-4,16,CASSYGVSSGENIQFF
TRBV30,TRBJ1-1,12,CAWKGGNTVSFF
TRBV11-2,TRBJ2-5,18,CASSPSSVQGTGWETQYF
TRBV4-3,TRBJ1-5,13,CASSLSRGQPQHF
TRBV6-5,TRBJ2-1,15,CASMSSGKAYNEQFF
TRBV4-2,TRBJ2-1,15,CASSQGGGSGNEQFF
TRBV6-1,TRBJ1-5,13,CASNEAHHQPQHF
TRBV28,TRBJ2-2,15,CVSSPGPLNTGKLFF
TRBV14,TRBJ2-6,19,CASSQERPGVHPGANVMTF
TRBV20-1,TRBJ2-1,14,CSVRAPRRGNEQFF
TRBV6-2/TRBV6-3,TRBJ2-2,13,CVSTLQMTVELFF
TRBV6-2/TRBV6-3,TRBJ2-7,16,CASSYASIDYSYKQYF
TRBV6-5,TRBJ1-6,13,CASSPEPNSPLHF
TRBV11-1,TRBJ1-2,12,CSSSLGPSNYTF
TRBV4-1,TRBJ2-1,15,CASSQVLRGGSDQFF
TRBV6-6,TRBJ1-2,14,CVSTLQSDSCGYTF
TRBV11-2,TRBJ2-3,17,CASCLDQGETSTDKQYF
TRBV11-1,TRBJ1-6,13,CASSPTPDSPLQF
TRBV4-1,TRBJ2-5,13,CVSSQEDTETQYF
TRBV6-1,TRBJ2-7,17,CVSSEGAGGCNVYEQYF
TRBV14,TRBJ2-1,16,CANSAVAGWVNNERLF
TRBV5-1,TRBJ1-1,15,CASSTGAGDPTEVFF
TRBV9,TRBJ2-3,13,CASSIQQTDTQYF
TRBV7-9,TRBJ2-2,17,CASSSPRLARVPWELFF
TRBV6-5,TRBJ1-1,13,CVGSRTGETEDFF
TRBV14,TRBJ1-4,17,CASSQDFRGISNEKLFF
TRBV5-4,TRBJ2-6,17,CTSSQGQGASGANVLTF
TRBV29-1,TRBJ1-1,15,CSVSARRGMNAEAFF
TRBV29-1,TRBJ2-5,12,CSVWGEQETHYF
TRBV28,TRBJ1-1,12,CASTGRGIVAFF
TRBV6-2/TRBV6-3,TRBJ2-3,13,CTSREVSTDTQYF
TRBV29-1,TRBJ2-3,11,CRAWHADMQYF
TRBV29-1,TRBJ2-1,12,CSAVRGINDQFF
TRBV28,TRBJ2-7,15,CASTPSDRVFHEQYF
TRBV29-1,TRBJ2-3,15,CSVSGISGREDTQYF
TRBV5-4,TRBJ2-1,13,CASSLGDSNEQFF